Below are 3 T cell receptor beta chains sequenced from a single sample in a study of T cells in localized non-small cell lung cancer. This table comes from immunoSEQ multiplex PCR, and its TCRdb copy is limited to in-frame clones, with some not included. This sample has around 40,000 clones; approximately 83% occur once, and the top ten carry 5.5% to 6.5%. This sample comprised peripheral blood, obtained before any cancer treatment. These receptor sequences come from a man aged 35-75 years with stage I lung adenocarcinoma.

In this sample, this clone turned up once. The V call is TRBV11-2, the J call TRBJ2-3; D call uncertain. Germline V gives CDR1 SGHAT, CDR2 FQNNGV. Trimming took off 5 bases at V and 6 bases at J, with 9 bases between the two ends. This CDR3 comprises 12 residues. The CDR3 coding sequence is TGTGCCAGCAGCCCACATGGGGATACGCAGTATTTT. It yields the protein CASSPHGDTQYF. The full variable domain, its missing parts supplied by reference TRBV11-2 and TRBJ2-3, is EAGVAQSPRYKIIEKRQSVAFWCNPISGHATLYWYQQILGQGPKLLIQFQNNGVVDDSQLPKDRFSAERLKGVDSTLKIQPAKLEDSAVYLCASSPHGDTQYFGPGTRLTVL.

Relative to its sample, this clone is medium-sized. This chain joins TRBV19 and TRBJ1-1; 8 positions agree with TRBD1. From germline, CDR1 is LNHDA and CDR2 SQIVND (reference sequence). V trimming: 5 bases; J trimming: 6 bases; junction bases outside the gene matches: 8. The CDR3 has 14 residues. CDR3 sequence reads: CASSPRTGLAEAFF. The CDR3 DNA reads TGTGCCAGTAGTCCCAGGACAGGGCTGGCTGAAGCTTTCTTT.

This chain links TRBV4-1 with TRBJ2-2; 7 nucleotides align to TRBD1. The CDR3 runs 16 residues. Germline-derived CDR1 and CDR2 are MGHRA and YSYEKL. With 6 bases clipped from V and 2 bases from J, the junction kept 9 bases outside the gene matches. For the CDR3, the DNA is TGCGCCAGCAGGGTGGGACAGTCCGTAAACACCGGGGAGCTGTTTTTT. This gives the protein CASRVGQSVNTGELFF.